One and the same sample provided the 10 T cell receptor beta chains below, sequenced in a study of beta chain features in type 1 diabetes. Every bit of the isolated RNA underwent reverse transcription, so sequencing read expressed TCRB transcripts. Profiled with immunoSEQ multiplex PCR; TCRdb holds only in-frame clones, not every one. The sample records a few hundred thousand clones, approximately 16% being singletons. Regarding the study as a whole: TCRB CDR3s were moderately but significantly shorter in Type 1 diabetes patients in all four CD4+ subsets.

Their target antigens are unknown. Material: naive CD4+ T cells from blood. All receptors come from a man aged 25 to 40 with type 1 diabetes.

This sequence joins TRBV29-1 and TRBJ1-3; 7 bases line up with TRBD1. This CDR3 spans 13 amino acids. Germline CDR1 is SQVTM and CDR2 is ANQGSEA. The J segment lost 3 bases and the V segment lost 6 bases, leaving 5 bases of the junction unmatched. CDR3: CSVAQGNGNTIYF. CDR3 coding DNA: TGCAGCGTCGCACAGGGGAATGGAAACACCATATATTTT. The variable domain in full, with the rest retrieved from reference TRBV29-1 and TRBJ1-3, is SAVISQKPSRDICQRGTSLTIQCQVDSQVTMMFWYRQQPGQSLTLIATANQGSEATYESGFVIDKFPISRPNLTFSTLTVSNMSPEDSSIYLCSVAQGNGNTIYFGEGSWLTVV.

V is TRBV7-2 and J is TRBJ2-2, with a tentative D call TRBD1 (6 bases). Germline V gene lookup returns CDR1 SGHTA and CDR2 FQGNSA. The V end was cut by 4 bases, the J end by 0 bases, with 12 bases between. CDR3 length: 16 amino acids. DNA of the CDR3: TGTGCCAGCAGCTCAACCGGGACATCGAACACCGGGGAGCTGTTTTTT. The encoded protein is CASSSTGTSNTGELFF.

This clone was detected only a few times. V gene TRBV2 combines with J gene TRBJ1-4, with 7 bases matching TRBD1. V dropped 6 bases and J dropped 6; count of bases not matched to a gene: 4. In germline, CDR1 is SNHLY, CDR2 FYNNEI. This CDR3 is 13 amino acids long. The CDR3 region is CASSDREDEKLFF. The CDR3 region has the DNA TGTGCCAGCAGCGACAGGGAGGATGAAAAACTGTTTTTT.

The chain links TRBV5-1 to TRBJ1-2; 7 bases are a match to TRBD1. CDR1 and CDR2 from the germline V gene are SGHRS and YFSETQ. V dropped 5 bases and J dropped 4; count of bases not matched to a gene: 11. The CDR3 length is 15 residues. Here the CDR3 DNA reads TGCGCCAGCAGAGAAAGGGACAGCGTACCCTATGGCTACACCTTC. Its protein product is CASRERDSVPYGYTF.

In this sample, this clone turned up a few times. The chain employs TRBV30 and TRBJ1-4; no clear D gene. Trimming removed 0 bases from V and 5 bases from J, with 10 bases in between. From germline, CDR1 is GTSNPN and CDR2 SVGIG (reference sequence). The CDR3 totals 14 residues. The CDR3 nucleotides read TGTGCCTGGAGTGTTGGACTCGTGAATGAAAAACTGTTTTTT. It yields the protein CAWSVGLVNEKLFF.

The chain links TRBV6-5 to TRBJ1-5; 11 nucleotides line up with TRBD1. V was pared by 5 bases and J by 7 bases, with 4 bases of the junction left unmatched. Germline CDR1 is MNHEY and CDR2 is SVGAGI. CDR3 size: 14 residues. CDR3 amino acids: CASSGTGGWQPQHF. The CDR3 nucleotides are TGTGCCAGCAGTGGGACAGGGGGTTGGCAGCCCCAGCATTTT.

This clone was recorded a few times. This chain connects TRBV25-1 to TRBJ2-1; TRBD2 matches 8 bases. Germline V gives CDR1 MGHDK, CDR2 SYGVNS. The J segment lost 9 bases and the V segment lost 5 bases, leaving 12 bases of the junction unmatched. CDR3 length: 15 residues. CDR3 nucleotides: TGTGCCAGCAGTCACCCCGGGACTAGATATGGTGAGCAGTTCTTC. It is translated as CASSHPGTRYGEQFF.

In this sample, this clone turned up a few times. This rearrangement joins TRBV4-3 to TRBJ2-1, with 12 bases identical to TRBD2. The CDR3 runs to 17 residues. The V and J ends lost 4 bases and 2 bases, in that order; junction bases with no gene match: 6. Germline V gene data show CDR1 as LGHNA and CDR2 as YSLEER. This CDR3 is CASSLGTSGWTYNEQFF. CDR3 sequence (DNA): TGCGCCAGCAGCCTTGGGACTAGCGGGTGGACCTACAATGAGCAGTTCTTC.

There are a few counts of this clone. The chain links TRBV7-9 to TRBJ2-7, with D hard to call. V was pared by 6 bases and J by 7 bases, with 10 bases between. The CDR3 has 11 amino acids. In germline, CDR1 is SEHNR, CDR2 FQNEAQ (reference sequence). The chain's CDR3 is CASSPEREQYF. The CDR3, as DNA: TGTGCCAGCAGTCCCGAGAGGGAGCAGTACTTC.

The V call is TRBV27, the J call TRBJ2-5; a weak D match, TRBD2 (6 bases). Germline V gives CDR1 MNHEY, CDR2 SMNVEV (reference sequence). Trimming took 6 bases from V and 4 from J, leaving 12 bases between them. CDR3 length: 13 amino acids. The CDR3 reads CASSPLARETQYF. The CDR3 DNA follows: TGTGCCAGCAGCCCTCTAGCGAGAGAGACCCAGTACTTC.